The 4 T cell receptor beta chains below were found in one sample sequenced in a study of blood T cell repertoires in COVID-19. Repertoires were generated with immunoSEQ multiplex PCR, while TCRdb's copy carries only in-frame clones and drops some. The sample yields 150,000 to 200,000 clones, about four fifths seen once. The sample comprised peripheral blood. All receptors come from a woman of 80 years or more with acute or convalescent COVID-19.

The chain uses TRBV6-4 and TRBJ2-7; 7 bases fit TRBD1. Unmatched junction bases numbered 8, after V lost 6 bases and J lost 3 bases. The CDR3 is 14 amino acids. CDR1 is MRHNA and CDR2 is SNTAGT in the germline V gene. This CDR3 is CASRTRDRSYEQYF. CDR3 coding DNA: TGTGCCAGCAGGACCCGGGACAGAAGCTACGAGCAGTACTTC.

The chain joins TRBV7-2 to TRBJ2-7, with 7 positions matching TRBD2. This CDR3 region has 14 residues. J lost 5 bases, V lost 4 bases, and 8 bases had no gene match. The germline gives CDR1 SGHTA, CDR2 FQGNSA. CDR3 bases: TGTGCCAGCAGCTCCCAGGCTAGCGGTGACGAGCAGTACTTC. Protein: CASSSQASGDEQYF.

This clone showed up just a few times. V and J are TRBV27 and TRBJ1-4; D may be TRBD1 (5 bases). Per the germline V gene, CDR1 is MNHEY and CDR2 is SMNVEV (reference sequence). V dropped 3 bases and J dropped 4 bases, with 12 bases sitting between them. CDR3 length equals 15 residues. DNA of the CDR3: TGTGCCAGCAGTTTCCTGACAGACTTTAATGAAAAACTGTTTTTT. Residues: CASSFLTDFNEKLFF.

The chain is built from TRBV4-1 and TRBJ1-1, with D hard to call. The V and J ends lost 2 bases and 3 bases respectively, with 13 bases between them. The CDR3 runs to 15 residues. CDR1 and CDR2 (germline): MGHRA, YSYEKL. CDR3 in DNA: TGCGCCAGCAGCCAACTCGCCTCAAGAGACACTGAAGCTTTCTTT. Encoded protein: CASSQLASRDTEAFF.